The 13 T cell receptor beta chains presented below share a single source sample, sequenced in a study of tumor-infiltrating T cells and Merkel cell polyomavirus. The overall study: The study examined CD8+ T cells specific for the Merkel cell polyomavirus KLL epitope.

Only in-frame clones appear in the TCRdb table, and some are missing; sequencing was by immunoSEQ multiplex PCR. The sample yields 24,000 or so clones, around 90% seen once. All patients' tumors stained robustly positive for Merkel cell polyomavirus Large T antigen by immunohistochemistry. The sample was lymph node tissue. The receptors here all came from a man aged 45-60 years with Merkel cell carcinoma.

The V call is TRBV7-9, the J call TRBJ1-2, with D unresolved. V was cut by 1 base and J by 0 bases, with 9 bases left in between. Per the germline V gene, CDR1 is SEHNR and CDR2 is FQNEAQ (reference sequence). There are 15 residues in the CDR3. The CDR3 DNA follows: TGTGCCAGCAGCTTAGGGAGGGCAGCTAACTATGGCTACACCTTC. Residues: CASSLGRAANYGYTF.

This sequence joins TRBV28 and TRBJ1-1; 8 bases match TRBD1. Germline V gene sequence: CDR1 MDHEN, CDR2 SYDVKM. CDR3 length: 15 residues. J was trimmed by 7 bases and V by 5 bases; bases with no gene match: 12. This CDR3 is CASSPHGQGVSEAFF. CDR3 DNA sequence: TGTGCCAGCAGTCCCCACGGACAGGGCGTTAGTGAAGCTTTCTTT.

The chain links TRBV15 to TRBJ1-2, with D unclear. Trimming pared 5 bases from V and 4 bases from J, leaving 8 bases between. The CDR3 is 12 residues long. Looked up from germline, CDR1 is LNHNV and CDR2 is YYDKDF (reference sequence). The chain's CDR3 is CATSPGIYGYTF. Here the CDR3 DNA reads TGTGCCACCAGCCCAGGAATCTATGGCTACACCTTC. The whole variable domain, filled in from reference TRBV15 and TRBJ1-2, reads DAMVIQNPRYQVTQFGKPVTLSCSQTLNHNVMYWYQQKSSQAPKLLFHYYDKDFNNEADTPDNFQSRRPNTSFCFLDIRSPGLGDTAMYLCATSPGIYGYTFGSGTRLTVV.

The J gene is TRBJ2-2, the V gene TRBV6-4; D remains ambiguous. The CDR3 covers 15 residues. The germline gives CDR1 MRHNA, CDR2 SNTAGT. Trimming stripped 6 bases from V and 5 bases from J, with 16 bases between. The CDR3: CASSPVGSDTGELFF. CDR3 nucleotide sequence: TGTGCCAGCAGCCCCGTGGGCTCGGATACCGGGGAGCTGTTTTTT.

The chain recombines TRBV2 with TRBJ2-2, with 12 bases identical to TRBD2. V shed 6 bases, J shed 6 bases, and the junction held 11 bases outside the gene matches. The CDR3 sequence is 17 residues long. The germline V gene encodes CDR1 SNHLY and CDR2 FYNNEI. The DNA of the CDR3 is TGTGCCAGCAGCTCAGATTCTAGCGGGAGGGCCTCCGGGGAGCTGTTTTTT. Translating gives CASSSDSSGRASGELFF.

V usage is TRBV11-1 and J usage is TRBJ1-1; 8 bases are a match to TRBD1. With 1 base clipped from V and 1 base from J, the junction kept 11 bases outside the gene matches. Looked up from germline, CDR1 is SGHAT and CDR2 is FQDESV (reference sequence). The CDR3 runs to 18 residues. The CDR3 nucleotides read TGTGCCAGCAGCTTAGTCGTTATCGGGACAGGCCCGAACACTGAAGCTTTCTTT. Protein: CASSLVVIGTGPNTEAFF.

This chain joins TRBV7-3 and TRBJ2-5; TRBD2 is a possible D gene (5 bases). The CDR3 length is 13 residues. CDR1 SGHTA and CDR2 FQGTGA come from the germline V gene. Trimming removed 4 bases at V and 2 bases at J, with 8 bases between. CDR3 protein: CASSSTGQETQYF. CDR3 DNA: TGTGCCAGCAGCTCGACGGGACAAGAGACCCAGTACTTC.

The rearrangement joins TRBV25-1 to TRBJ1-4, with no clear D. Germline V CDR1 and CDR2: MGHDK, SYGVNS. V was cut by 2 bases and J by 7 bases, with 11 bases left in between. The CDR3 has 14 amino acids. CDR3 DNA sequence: TGTGCCAGCAGTGAAGGGGTCGGGAGTGAAAAACTGTTTTTT. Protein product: CASSEGVGSEKLFF.

The DNA of the CDR3 is TGTGCCAGCAGCTCGAACGGCGGGGGAAACACCATATATTTT. As protein: CASSSNGGGNTIYF. The J gene is TRBJ1-3, the V gene TRBV11-2, with D uncertain. The CDR3 is 14 residues long. V shed 4 bases and J shed 4 bases, with 11 bases lying between them. Germline V gives CDR1 SGHAT, CDR2 FQNNGV. The full variable domain, rest sourced from reference TRBV11-2 and TRBJ1-3, is EAGVAQSPRYKIIEKRQSVAFWCNPISGHATLYWYQQILGQGPKLLIQFQNNGVVDDSQLPKDRFSAERLKGVDSTLKIQPAKLEDSAVYLCASSSNGGGNTIYFGEGSWLTVV.

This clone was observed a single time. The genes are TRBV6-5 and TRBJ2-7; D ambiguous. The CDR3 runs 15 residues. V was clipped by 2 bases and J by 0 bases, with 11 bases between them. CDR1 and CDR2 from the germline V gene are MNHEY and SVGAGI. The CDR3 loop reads CASSYGFFDSYEQYF. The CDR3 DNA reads TGTGCCAGCAGTTACGGCTTCTTTGACTCCTACGAGCAGTACTTC.

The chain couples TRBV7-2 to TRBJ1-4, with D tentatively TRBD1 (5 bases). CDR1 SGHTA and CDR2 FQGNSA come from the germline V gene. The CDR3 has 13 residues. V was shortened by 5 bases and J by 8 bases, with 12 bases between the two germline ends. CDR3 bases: TGTGCCAGCAGCGCCCAGACAGACGAAAAACTGTTTTTT. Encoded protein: CASSAQTDEKLFF.

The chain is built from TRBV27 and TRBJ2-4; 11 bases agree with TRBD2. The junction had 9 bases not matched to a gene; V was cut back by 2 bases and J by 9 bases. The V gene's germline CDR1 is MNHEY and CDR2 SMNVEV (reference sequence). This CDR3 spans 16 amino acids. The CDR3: CASSLNLAGGGGIQYF. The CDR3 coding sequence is TGTGCCAGCAGTTTAAATTTAGCGGGAGGGGGGGGCATTCAGTACTTC.

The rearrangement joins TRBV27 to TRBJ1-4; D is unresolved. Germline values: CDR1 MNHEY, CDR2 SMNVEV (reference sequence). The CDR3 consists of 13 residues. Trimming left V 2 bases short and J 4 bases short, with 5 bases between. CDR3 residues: CASSLANNEKLFF. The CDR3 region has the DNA TGTGCCAGCAGTTTAGCTAATAATGAAAAACTGTTTTTT.